What follows are 22 T cell receptor beta chains derived from one specimen sequenced in a study of graft-versus-host responses after intestinal transplantation (dated by TCRdb to the early 2020s). Antigens of these TCRs are unknown. The method behind the library was the immunoSEQ multiplex PCR assay. The table comes from immuneACCESS by way of TCRdb, which keeps in-frame sequences with V and J called. Part of the clones is missing from these tables; in studies checked, under half for an unresolved V gene and the rest for unknown reasons. The sample table contains over 90,000 clones; only one count was recorded for roughly 91% of them. Under 0.2% of the sample rests with the top ten. According to the study, the label for this sample's time point signals: cells obtained before transplantation from donor or recipient. The specimen comprised unstimulated CD4+ T cells sorted from spleen or lymph node cells, sampled before transplant. These receptors were collected from a human donor who was the organ donor for an intestinal transplant.

This sequence joins TRBV4-2 and TRBJ2-1, with 10 positions matching TRBD2. The germline V gene has CDR1 LGHNA and CDR2 YNFKEQ. Trimming cost V 3 bases and J 4 bases; bases outside gene matches: 12. This CDR3 has 18 residues. CDR3 in amino acids: CASSQNPGGLAEYNEQFF. CDR3 sequence (DNA): TGTGCCAGCAGCCAGAACCCCGGCGGACTAGCGGAATACAATGAGCAGTTCTTC.

V and J are TRBV6-1 and TRBJ1-5, with a weak D call TRBD1 (6 bases). V shed 3 bases and J shed 3 bases, with 12 bases lying between them. The CDR3 sequence is 15 residues long. Germline-derived CDR1 and CDR2 are MNHNS and SASEGT. Here the CDR3 DNA reads TGTGCCAGCAGTGATCCGCCAGGGGCCAATCAGCCCCAGCATTTT. The encoded protein is CASSDPPGANQPQHF.

The chain uses TRBV12-5 and TRBJ2-5; D possibly corresponds to TRBD1 (5 bases). CDR3 size: 15 residues. CDR1 and CDR2 from the germline V gene are LGHNT and FRNRAP. The ends were cut back, 5 bases at V and 4 bases at J, with 17 bases in the middle. The CDR3, as DNA: TGTGCTAGTGGTCTTATAAGGACACAGCGAGAGACCCAGTACTTC. Residues: CASGLIRTQRETQYF.

This chain uses TRBV5-6 with TRBJ2-7; D perhaps matches TRBD2 (6 bases). V lost 0 bases and J 1 base, leaving 17 bases between the germline ends. Germline V lookup: CDR1 SGHDT, CDR2 YYEEEE. CDR3 length: 17 residues. CDR3: CASSLEGTSVLSYEQYF. The CDR3 DNA sequence: TGTGCCAGCAGCTTGGAAGGGACTTCTGTTCTTTCCTACGAGCAGTACTTC.

The chain carries TRBV6-5 and TRBJ1-1, with D hard to call. This CDR3 region has 14 residues. The germline V gene encodes CDR1 MNHEY and CDR2 SVGAGI. Trimming took 0 bases from V and 2 from J, leaving 7 bases between them. CDR3: CASSYSSLNTEAFF. The CDR3 region has the DNA TGTGCCAGCAGTTACTCGTCTCTCAACACTGAAGCTTTCTTT.

The gene calls are TRBV6-1 and TRBJ1-5; D gene unclear. Trimming took off 2 bases at V and 0 bases at J, with 5 bases between the two ends. The CDR3 extends over 14 amino acids. In germline, CDR1 is MNHNS, CDR2 SASEGT. The CDR3, as DNA: TGTGCCAGCAGTGAACGGTATAGCAATCAGCCCCAGCATTTT. Its translation is CASSERYSNQPQHF.

The J gene is TRBJ2-3, the V gene TRBV19; 14 nucleotides line up with TRBD2. V lost 6 bases, J lost 2 bases, and 1 base stayed unmatched. Germline CDR1 and CDR2: LNHDA and SQIVND (reference sequence). The CDR3 spans 15 residues. The DNA for the CDR3 is TGTGCCAGTAGGACTAGCGGGGGGGCCACAGATACGCAGTATTTT. Protein: CASRTSGGATDTQYF.

This clone was detected only once. The chain carries TRBV10-3 and TRBJ2-1, with 12 bases lining up with TRBD1. The CDR3 is 17 residues long. V lost 0 bases, J lost 6 bases, and 6 bases stayed unmatched. CDR1 is ENHRY, CDR2 SYGVKD, per germline. CDR3 nucleotides: TGTGCCATCAGTGAGTCAAGGGGACAGGGGGCCACCAATGAGCAGTTCTTC. This encodes CAISESRGQGATNEQFF.

The chain is built from TRBV12-5 and TRBJ2-3; 7 bases line up with TRBD1. V was clipped by 7 bases and J by 2 bases; unmatched bases: 6. The germline gives CDR1 LGHNT, CDR2 FRNRAP. The CDR3 is 14 amino acids. This CDR3 is CASEQTGVTDTQYF. Written as DNA, the CDR3 is TGTGCTAGTGAACAAACAGGGGTCACAGATACGCAGTATTTT. Variable domain in full (rest from reference TRBV12-5 and TRBJ2-3): DARVTQTPRHKVTEMGQEVTMRCQPILGHNTVFWYRQTMMQGLELLAYFRNRAPLDDSGMPKDRFSAEMPDATLATLKIQPSEPRDSAVYFCASEQTGVTDTQYFGPGTRLTVL.

A word on this clone: Without the conserved terminal phenylalanine or tryptophan, this CDR3 likely stems from a read error. The limits of the CDR3 on the DNA are not certain, so only TCRdb's listed CDR3 is given. V is TRBV6-1 and J is TRBJ2-7; no DNA check was done on the table's D call, TRBD1. The CDR3 sequence runs 10 residues, both termini included. Germline loops: CDR1 MNHNS, CDR2 SASEGT. CDR3: CASRNREKRG.

The chain is built from TRBV9 and TRBJ1-6; a weak D match, TRBD1 (5 bases). Germline CDR1 and CDR2: SGDLS and YYNGEE. The CDR3 is made up of 16 amino acids. V lost 0 bases and J 1 base, leaving 8 bases between the germline ends. The CDR3 is CASSVGGGSYNSPLHF. CDR3 coding DNA: TGTGCCAGCAGCGTAGGGGGGGGTTCCTATAATTCACCCCTCCACTTT. The entire variable domain, with the rest obtained from reference TRBV9 and TRBJ1-6, is as follows: DSGVTQTPKHLITATGQRVTLRCSPRSGDLSVYWYQQSLDQGLQFLIQYYNGEERAKGNILERFSAQQFPDLHSELNLSSLELGDSALYFCASSVGGGSYNSPLHFGNGTRLTVT.

The V gene is TRBV19, the J gene TRBJ1-5; D is unresolved. This CDR3 has 13 amino acids. With 3 bases removed from V and 4 bases from J, the gap between germline ends came to 7 bases. Germline CDR1 is LNHDA and CDR2 is SQIVND (reference sequence). The CDR3 here is CASSIRGNQPQHF. CDR3 nucleotide sequence: TGTGCCAGTAGTATCCGGGGTAATCAGCCCCAGCATTTT. Based on the CDR3 plus reference TRBV19 and TRBJ1-5, the full variable domain is DGGITQSPKYLFRKEGQNVTLSCEQNLNHDAMYWYRQDPGQGLRLIYYSQIVNDFQKGDIAEGYSVSREKKESFPLTVTSAQKNPTAFYLCASSIRGNQPQHFGDGTRLSIL.

The gene calls are TRBV19 and TRBJ2-7; TRBD1 might be the D (5 bases). The germline V gene encodes CDR1 LNHDA and CDR2 SQIVND (reference sequence). The germline V and J ends were trimmed by 5 bases and 5 bases, with 10 bases remaining between them. This CDR3 has 12 residues. CDR3 sequence reads: CASSPQGHEQYF. DNA of the CDR3: TGTGCCAGTAGTCCGCAGGGCCACGAGCAGTACTTC.

V and J are TRBV18 and TRBJ2-5, with D unresolved. Trimming took 5 bases from V and 0 from J, leaving 7 bases between them. The CDR3 contains 13 residues. Germline values: CDR1 KGHSH, CDR2 LQKENI. For the CDR3, the DNA is TGTGCCAGCTCATACCAGAACCAAGAGACCCAGTACTTC. Translated: CASSYQNQETQYF.

J is TRBJ2-7 and V is TRBV28; TRBD1 aligns across 9 bases. V lost 3 bases and J lost 5; bases outside the gene matches: 8. CDR1 is MDHEN and CDR2 is SYDVKM in the germline V gene. The CDR3 totals 15 residues. This chain's CDR3 is CASSFGDRVRNEQYF. The CDR3 DNA is TGTGCCAGCAGTTTCGGGGACAGGGTCCGAAACGAGCAGTACTTC.

The DNA for the CDR3 is TGTGCCAGCAGTGGGGACAGGGGTTTGCGGGGCTACACCTTC. It codes for CASSGDRGLRGYTF. V usage is TRBV6-1 and J usage is TRBJ1-2, with TRBD1 identical over 10 bases. CDR1 is MNHNS and CDR2 is SASEGT in the germline V gene. CDR3 length equals 14 residues. Trimming at V came to 4 bases and at J to 8 bases, leaving 7 bases not matched to a gene.

The chain recombines TRBV5-1 with TRBJ1-2; D might be TRBD1 (5 bases). Germline CDR1 SGHRS, CDR2 YFSETQ. This CDR3 comprises 11 residues. V shed 6 bases and J shed 3 bases, with 6 bases lying between them. CDR3 sequence reads: CASKGDYGYTF. DNA for the CDR3: TGCGCCAGCAAAGGGGACTATGGCTACACCTTC.

This clone was seen just once. J is TRBJ2-5 and V is TRBV4-1; D is possibly TRBD1 (7 bases). The CDR3 is 16 amino acids. Germline V gene data show CDR1 as MGHRA and CDR2 as YSYEKL. The V end lost 8 bases, the J end lost 3 bases, and 22 bases lay between the germline ends. This chain's CDR3 is CASQGGTRGGEETQYF. The DNA of the CDR3 is TGCGCCAGCCAGGGGGGTACTAGAGGGGGCGAAGAGACCCAGTACTTC.

The chain recombines TRBV5-1 with TRBJ1-4; D call uncertain. The ends were cut back, 1 base at V and 0 bases at J, with 7 bases in the middle. This CDR3 is built from 15 residues. Germline V CDR1 and CDR2: SGHRS, YFSETQ. The DNA for the CDR3 is TGCGCCAGCAGCTTGAGGCGGGCAACTAATGAAAAACTGTTTTTT. This translates into CASSLRRATNEKLFF.

The rearrangement joins TRBV6-1 to TRBJ1-1; D unresolved. The V gene lost 3 bases and the J gene lost 4 bases, with 15 bases spanning the gap. Germline V gene data show CDR1 as MNHNS and CDR2 as SASEGT. The CDR3 totals 15 residues. This CDR3 is CASSDWPGGSTEAFF. Written as DNA, the CDR3 is TGTGCCAGCAGTGATTGGCCGGGCGGGTCCACTGAAGCTTTCTTT.

The genes are TRBV5-4 and TRBJ1-1, with D unresolved. The V end lost 3 bases, the J end lost 0 bases, and 9 bases lay between the germline ends. This CDR3 is 14 amino acids long. From germline, CDR1 is SGHNT and CDR2 YYREEE (reference sequence). DNA for the CDR3: TGTGCCAGCAGCTGGGAGCTCATGAACACTGAAGCTTTCTTT. This encodes CASSWELMNTEAFF. The whole variable domain, filled in from reference TRBV5-4 and TRBJ1-1, reads ETGVTQSPTHLIKTRGQQVTLRCSSQSGHNTVSWYQQALGQGPQFIFQYYREEENGRGNFPPRFSGLQFPNYSSELNVNALELDDSALYLCASSWELMNTEAFFGQGTRLTVV.

The chain uses TRBV4-2 and TRBJ1-1, with no clear D. The V gene lost 2 bases and the J gene lost 7 bases, with 11 bases spanning the gap. The CDR3 length is 13 residues. Germline V lookup: CDR1 LGHNA, CDR2 YNFKEQ. Here the CDR3 reads CASSQFFSGEAFF. The CDR3 nucleotides are TGTGCCAGCAGCCAATTTTTTTCAGGTGAAGCTTTCTTT.